The subject of this entry is one TCR beta chain. The antigen is undetermined. Other DNA sequences in the sample encode the same CDR3. The source of the sample is a study of cytomegalovirus exposure and HLA in healthy donors. Germline CDR1 is MNHEY and CDR2 is SVGAGI. The CDR3 contains 14 residues. V dropped 3 bases and J dropped 0 bases, with 6 bases sitting between them. The study's findings and limits: Earlier analysis looked at TCR beta V segments, and most were productive about 87% or about 30% of the time. Cytomegalovirus association was assigned to some 160 TCR beta chains.

Primers included in the PCR were 60 Vbeta and 13 Jbeta primers. Original handling: Later, an analysis found roughly 80 million unique TCR beta chains, and about 9.9 million of these were shared. Libraries were prepared by immunoSEQ multiplex PCR; TCRdb keeps only in-frame clonotypes and omits some of them. D and trimming come from the DNA, and the V and J calls and clone size come from that table. Of more than 110,000 clones listed, 70% are singletons. The sequencing sample was made of PBMCs. The chain is built from TRBV6-5 and TRBJ1-3; unclear D gene. The sequence was obtained from a woman aged 25 to 45 in good health and CMV-seronegative. Here the CDR3 reads CASSYGSSGNTIYF. CDR3 DNA sequence: TGTGCCAGCAGTTATGGCAGCTCTGGAAACACCATATATTTT.